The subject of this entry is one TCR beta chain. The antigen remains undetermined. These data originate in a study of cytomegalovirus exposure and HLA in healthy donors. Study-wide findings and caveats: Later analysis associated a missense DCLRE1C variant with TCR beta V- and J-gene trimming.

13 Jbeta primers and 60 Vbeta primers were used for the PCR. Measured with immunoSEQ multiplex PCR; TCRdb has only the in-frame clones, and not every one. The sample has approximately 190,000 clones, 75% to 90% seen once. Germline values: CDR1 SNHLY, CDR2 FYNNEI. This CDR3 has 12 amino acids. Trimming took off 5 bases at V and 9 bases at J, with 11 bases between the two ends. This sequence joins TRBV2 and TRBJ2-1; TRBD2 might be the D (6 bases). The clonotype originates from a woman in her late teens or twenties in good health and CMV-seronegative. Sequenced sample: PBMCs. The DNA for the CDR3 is TGTGCCAGCAGTCTCGGGGGTCCTGAGCAGTTCTTC. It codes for CASSLGGPEQFF.